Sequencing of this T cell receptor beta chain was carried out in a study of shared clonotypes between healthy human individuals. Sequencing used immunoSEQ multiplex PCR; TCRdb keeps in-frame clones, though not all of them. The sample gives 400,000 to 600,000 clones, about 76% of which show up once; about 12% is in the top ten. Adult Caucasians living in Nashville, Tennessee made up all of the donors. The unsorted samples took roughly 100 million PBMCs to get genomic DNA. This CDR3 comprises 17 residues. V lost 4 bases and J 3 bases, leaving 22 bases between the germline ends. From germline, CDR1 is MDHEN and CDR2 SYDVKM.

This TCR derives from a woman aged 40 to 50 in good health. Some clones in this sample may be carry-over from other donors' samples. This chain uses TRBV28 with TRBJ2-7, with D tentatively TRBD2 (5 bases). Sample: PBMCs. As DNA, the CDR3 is TGTGCCAGCAGTTCCCCCTCATCCACGAGGGCGTTCTACGAGCAGTACTTC. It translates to CASSSPSSTRAFYEQYF.